This TCR beta chain was obtained from a study of blood T cell repertoires in COVID-19. Original methodology: By means of reference gene primer amplification, nucleated cell counts were estimated. The repertoire was sequenced with immunoSEQ multiplex PCR; TCRdb's copy has only in-frame clones and lacks some. V and J calls and clone size come straight from that table; D and trimming were deduced from the DNA. This sample carries 260,000 or so clones, around 82% of them seen once, and the ten largest clones take approximately 3.8%. Trimming took off 7 bases at V and 3 bases at J, with 15 bases between the two ends. The CDR3 length is 14 residues. Looked up from germline, CDR1 is SGHNT and CDR2 is YYREEE (reference sequence).

The sequencing input was PBMCs or T cells enriched from blood (not recorded which). This receptor was identified in a woman aged 40 to 50 who had been exposed to COVID-19. This sequence joins TRBV5-4 and TRBJ2-3; D is unclear. CDR3 residues: CASYPGRSTDTQYF. DNA of the CDR3: TGTGCCAGCTACCCGGGTCGATCGACAGATACGCAGTATTTT.